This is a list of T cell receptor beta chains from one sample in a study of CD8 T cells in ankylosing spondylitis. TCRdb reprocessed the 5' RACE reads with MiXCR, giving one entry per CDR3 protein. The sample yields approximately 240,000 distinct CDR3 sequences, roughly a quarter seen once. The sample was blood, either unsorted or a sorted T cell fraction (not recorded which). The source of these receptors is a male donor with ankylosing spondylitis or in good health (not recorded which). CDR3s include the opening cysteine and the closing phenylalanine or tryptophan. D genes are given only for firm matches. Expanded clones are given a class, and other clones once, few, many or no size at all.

CSARGGGLGNTIYF | TGCAGTGCTAGGGGTGGTGGTTTGGGAAACACCATATATTTT | . | . | TRBJ1-3 | TRBV20-1
CASSFRSGGGDTQYF | TGTGCCAGCAGCTTCCGTAGCGGGGGGGGCGATACGCAGTATTTT | few | TRBD2 | TRBJ2-3 | TRBV5-6
CASTLDTGELFF | TGTGCCAGCACCCTCGACACCGGGGAGCTGTTTTTT | many | . | TRBJ2-2 | TRBV12-3/TRBV12-4
CSAGDRADIQYF | TGCAGTGCTGGGGACAGGGCGGACATTCAGTACTTC | many | TRBD1 | TRBJ2-4 | TRBV20-1
CATGAPQETQYF | TGTGCCACAGGGGCTCCCCAAGAGACCCAGTACTTC | many | . | TRBJ2-5 | TRBV10-3
CSVGFRLTKNEQFF | TGCAGCGTTGGGTTTCGACTAACCAAGAATGAGCAGTTCTTC | many | . | TRBJ2-1 | TRBV29-1
CASGLQDSSKPFF | TGTGCTAGTGGTCTCCAAGATTCCTCGAAACCGTTCTTC | many | . | TRBJ2-1 | TRBV12-5
CSATTGQGGSWDQPQHF | TGCAGTGCCACGACGGGACAGGGAGGCAGTTGGGATCAGCCCCAGCATTTT | few | TRBD1 | TRBJ1-5 | TRBV20-1
CSAPSGGAFYNEQFF | TGCAGTGCTCCTAGCGGGGGGGCCTTTTACAATGAGCAGTTCTTC | many | TRBD2 | TRBJ2-1 | TRBV20-1
CATSRDSAGEPYEQYF | TGTGCCACCAGCAGAGATTCGGCAGGGGAACCCTACGAGCAGTACTTC | many | . | TRBJ2-7 | TRBV15
CSARVVSGGNSNTGELFF | TGCAGTGCTAGAGTGGTGAGCGGGGGGAACTCGAACACCGGGGAGCTGTTTTTT | . | TRBD2 | TRBJ2-2 | TRBV20-1
CASSHGLAGGRAKNIQYF | TGTGCCAGCAGCCACGGACTAGCGGGGGGGCGGGCCAAAAACATTCAGTACTTC | few | TRBD2 | TRBJ2-4 | TRBV3-1
CASSYLTNTEAFF | TGTGCCAGCAGTTATCTGACGAACACTGAAGCTTTCTTT | many | . | TRBJ1-1 | TRBV6-5
CSARGGSDNSPLHF | TGCAGTGCTAGAGGGGGGTCGGATAATTCACCCCTCCACTTT | few | . | TRBJ1-6 | TRBV20-1
CSARGQPNTEAFF | TGCAGTGCCAGAGGCCAGCCGAACACTGAAGCTTTCTTT | few | . | TRBJ1-1 | TRBV20-1
CSAGPGPNYGYTF | TGCAGTGCTGGCCCGGGACCGAACTATGGCTACACCTTC | many | . | TRBJ1-2 | TRBV20-1
CASSQLAGLAGNEQYF | TGTGCCAGCAGCCAGTTAGCGGGACTAGCGGGCAACGAGCAGTACTTC | many | TRBD2 | TRBJ2-7 | TRBV3-1
CSVKGGLYNEQFF | TGCAGCGTTAAAGGGGGGCTCTACAATGAGCAGTTCTTC | many | . | TRBJ2-1 | TRBV29-1
CASSPGLGRNTQYF | TGTGCCAGCAGTCCCGGCCTCGGACGGAATACGCAGTATTTT | many | . | TRBJ2-3 | TRBV12-3/TRBV12-4
CASSSLAAMNTEAFF | TGTGCCAGCAGTTCCCTGGCTGCGATGAACACTGAAGCTTTCTTT | many | . | TRBJ1-1 | TRBV12-3/TRBV12-4
CAIRGPRETQYF | TGTGCCATCAGGGGACCGAGGGAGACCCAGTACTTC | many | . | TRBJ2-5 | TRBV10-3
CSARSSGGAKDTQYF | TGCAGTGCTAGATCTAGCGGGGGGGCAAAGGATACGCAGTATTTT | few | TRBD2 | TRBJ2-3 | TRBV20-1
CATSRDVRDNQPQHF | TGTGCCACCAGCAGAGATGTAAGGGACAACCAGCCCCAGCATTTT | few | . | TRBJ1-5 | TRBV15
CASSPRGAPSSYEQYF | TGTGCCAGCTCCCCGAGGGGGGCGCCGTCCTCCTACGAGCAGTACTTC | many | . | TRBJ2-7 | TRBV18
CASSPTSGGKQYF | TGTGCCAGCAGTCCGACTAGCGGGGGAAAGCAGTACTTC | . | TRBD2 | TRBJ2-7 | TRBV12-3/TRBV12-4
CASSLVPGELFF | TGTGCCAGCAGTTTAGTCCCCGGGGAGCTGTTTTTT | many | . | TRBJ2-2 | TRBV12-3/TRBV12-4
CSAPSASGGAVDEQFF | TGCAGTGCCCCGAGTGCTAGCGGGGGGGCCGTCGATGAGCAGTTCTTC | few | TRBD2 | TRBJ2-1 | TRBV20-1
CSAEPGTGGQETQYF | TGCAGTGCTGAACCGGGGACAGGGGGTCAAGAGACCCAGTACTTC | many | TRBD1 | TRBJ2-5 | TRBV20-1
CASSQFPGQMNTEAFF | TGTGCCAGCAGCCAATTCCCGGGACAGATGAACACTGAAGCTTTCTTT | . | TRBD1 | TRBJ1-1 | TRBV4-2
CSARPLAQETQYF | TGCAGTGCTAGACCACTAGCACAAGAGACCCAGTACTTC | few | . | TRBJ2-5 | TRBV20-1
CAISQGYEQYF | TGTGCCATCAGCCAGGGCTACGAGCAGTACTTC | . | . | TRBJ2-7 | TRBV10-3
CATSRDPGPYEQYF | TGTGCCACCAGCAGAGATCCGGGCCCCTACGAGCAGTACTTC | few | . | TRBJ2-7 | TRBV15
CASSSETSGGYNEQFF | TGTGCCAGCAGTAGCGAGACTAGCGGGGGGTACAATGAGCAGTTCTTC | few | TRBD2 | TRBJ2-1 | TRBV6-1
CSALPGQGSTDTQYF | TGCAGTGCTTTACCGGGACAGGGGAGCACAGATACGCAGTATTTT | many | TRBD1 | TRBJ2-3 | TRBV20-1
CASSSLKGGGPQETQYF | TGCGCCAGCAGCTCCCTGAAGGGCGGGGGACCCCAAGAGACCCAGTACTTC | many | TRBD2 | TRBJ2-5 | TRBV5-1
CASSQEQSQETQYF | TGTGCCAGCAGCCAAGAGCAGTCCCAAGAGACCCAGTACTTC | . | . | TRBJ2-5 | TRBV4-2
CSVFIGWLVPNQPQHF | TGCAGCGTCTTTATAGGGTGGTTAGTGCCCAATCAGCCCCAGCATTTT | few | . | TRBJ1-5 | TRBV29-1
CASSQDLGTNYGYTF | TGTGCCAGCAGCCAAGATCTAGGAACCAACTATGGCTACACCTTC | few | . | TRBJ1-2 | TRBV4-2
CAISEPTLPGQLKETQYF | TGTGCCATCAGTGAGCCGACACTACCGGGACAGCTAAAAGAGACCCAGTACTTC | . | TRBD1 | TRBJ2-5 | TRBV10-3
CAGSGGANVLTF | TGTGCCGGAAGCGGTGGGGCCAACGTCCTGACTTTC | few | . | TRBJ2-6 | TRBV6-6
CSVLIGTGYAEQFF | TGCAGCGTTCTGATTGGGACAGGGTATGCTGAGCAGTTCTTC | few | TRBD1 | TRBJ2-1 | TRBV29-1